The 29 T cell receptor beta chains listed next were all sequenced from one sample in a study of blood T cell repertoires in COVID-19. TCRdb's copy holds only in-frame clones and misses some; the assay was immunoSEQ multiplex PCR. The table includes roughly 220,000 clones, around 82% detected once. Sequencing was done on a sample of PBMCs or T cells enriched from blood (not recorded which). Every receptor here comes from a man aged 30 to 39 with acute COVID-19.

The chain has TRBV19 and TRBJ1-1; TRBD1 might be the D (5 bases). Germline-derived CDR1 and CDR2 are LNHDA and SQIVND (reference sequence). The V end was cut by 5 bases, the J end by 0 bases, with 19 bases between. The CDR3 contains 17 residues. Written as DNA, the CDR3 is TGTGCCAGTAGTGAGCTTAGGACATCTGGGGTGAACACTGAAGCTTTCTTT. Protein sequence: CASSELRTSGVNTEAFF.

This rearrangement joins TRBV29-1 to TRBJ1-2; 7 nucleotides match TRBD1. Germline lookup yields CDR1 SQVTM and CDR2 ANQGSEA. The V and J ends lost 2 bases and 7 bases, in that order; junction bases with no gene match: 4. This CDR3 contains 12 residues. The CDR3 here is CSVERQGGGYTF. The DNA for the CDR3 is TGCAGCGTTGAACGACAGGGAGGTGGCTACACCTTC.

The chain uses TRBV2 and TRBJ1-4; D is ambiguous. This CDR3 region has 15 residues. Trimming removed 2 bases at V and 7 bases at J, with 14 bases between. CDR1 is SNHLY, CDR2 FYNNEI, per germline. The CDR3 sequence is CASSERVYGSEKLFF. The CDR3 nucleotides are TGTGCCAGCAGTGAAAGAGTGTACGGGAGTGAAAAACTGTTTTTT.

In this sample, this clone turned up a few times. This chain joins TRBV29-1 and TRBJ2-7; TRBD2 might be the D (6 bases). Germline lookup yields CDR1 SQVTM and CDR2 ANQGSEA. This CDR3 has 13 amino acids. Trimming removed 6 bases from V and 6 bases from J, with 18 bases in between. The CDR3 loop is CSVTEGGLGEQYF. The DNA of the CDR3 is TGCAGCGTGACGGAAGGAGGGCTCGGCGAGCAGTACTTC.

J is TRBJ2-7 and V is TRBV2; TRBD1 agrees at 8 bases. V shed 1 base and J 3 bases; nucleotides not matched to a gene: 2. The CDR3 contains 14 residues. Per the germline V gene, CDR1 is SNHLY and CDR2 is FYNNEI. The CDR3 loop reads CASSEDRGDYEQYF. The CDR3 nucleotides read TGTGCCAGCAGTGAAGACAGGGGGGACTACGAGCAGTACTTC. Using reference TRBV2 and TRBJ2-7 for the parts outside the CDR3, the full variable domain is EPEVTQTPSHQVTQMGQEVILRCVPISNHLYFYWYRQILGQKVEFLVSFYNNEISEKSEIFDDQFSVERPDGSNFTLKIRSTKLEDSAMYFCASSEDRGDYEQYFGPGTRLTVT.

This clone has only a few counts. The rearrangement links TRBV4-2 to TRBJ2-5; 8 bases are shared with TRBD2. From germline, CDR1 is LGHNA and CDR2 YNFKEQ. The CDR3 sequence is 15 residues long. The trim removed 4 bases at V and 5 bases at J, leaving 9 bases unmatched. DNA for the CDR3: TGTGCCAGCAGCCCAGACGGGGGGGCCGGGGAGACCCAGTACTTC. This sequence encodes CASSPDGGAGETQYF.

This chain joins TRBV12-3 or TRBV12-4 and TRBJ1-1; D is undetermined. The CDR3 loop spans 12 amino acids. Trimming removed 4 bases at V and 8 bases at J, with 11 bases between. As DNA, the CDR3 is TGTGCCAGCAGTTCCCCCCCCAGAGAAGCTTTCTTT. Protein product: CASSSPPREAFF.

The rearrangement links TRBV6-5 to TRBJ1-5, with D perhaps matching TRBD1 (6 bases). From germline, CDR1 is MNHEY and CDR2 SVGAGI. V gave up 6 bases and J gave up 7 bases, with 10 bases separating them. The CDR3 is made up of 12 amino acids. CDR3 in amino acids: CASRTGTQPQHF. In DNA form, the CDR3 reads TGTGCCAGCAGAACAGGGACGCAGCCCCAGCATTTT.

The DNA of the CDR3 is TGTGCCAGCTCCCCAAGGCGGGGGGGATCAGATACGCAGTATTTT. It is translated as CASSPRRGGSDTQYF. V gene TRBV14 combines with J gene TRBJ2-3; 9 bases fit TRBD2. CDR3 length: 15 residues. Per the germline V gene, CDR1 is SGHDN and CDR2 is FVKESK. Trimming took 8 bases from V and 4 from J; bases not matched to a gene: 10.

This clone was detected once. The chain recombines TRBV7-2 with TRBJ1-6; TRBD1 is a possible D gene (6 bases). There are 15 residues in the CDR3. In germline, CDR1 is SGHTA, CDR2 FQGNSA. The V gene lost 1 base and the J gene lost 8 bases, with 12 bases spanning the gap. The CDR3: CASSLVRAGDSPLHF. CDR3 nucleotides: TGTGCCAGCAGCTTAGTGAGGGCAGGGGATTCACCCCTCCACTTT.

This clone was seen a few times. V gene TRBV12-3 or TRBV12-4 combines with J gene TRBJ1-4, with TRBD1 matching 7 bases. The CDR3 contains 12 residues. V was clipped by 6 bases and J by 8 bases; unmatched bases: 3. CDR3 protein: CASRTTGEKLFF. The DNA for the CDR3 is TGTGCCAGCAGGACGACAGGGGAAAAACTGTTTTTT.

The chain is built from TRBV5-1 and TRBJ1-1; maybe TRBD1 (5 bases). The CDR3 is 17 amino acids. From germline, CDR1 is SGHRS and CDR2 YFSETQ. V dropped 4 bases and J dropped 1 base, with 20 bases sitting between them. The CDR3 protein is CASSLRVSGVTNTEAFF. The CDR3 nucleotides read TGCGCCAGCAGCCTCCGAGTATCGGGGGTCACGAACACTGAAGCTTTCTTT.

The rearrangement joins TRBV6-5 to TRBJ2-2, with D possibly matching TRBD1 (5 bases). Germline CDR1 MNHEY, CDR2 SVGAGI. V was pared by 7 bases and J by 5 bases, with 11 bases between. CDR3 length: 13 residues. CDR3 coding DNA: TGTGCCAGCACCTTGGGGCTGACCGGGGAGCTGTTTTTT. Amino acids: CASTLGLTGELFF.

The V gene is TRBV7-7, the J gene TRBJ2-7; no clear D. This CDR3 spans 16 amino acids. V lost 4 bases and J lost 2, with 18 bases in between. CDR1 and CDR2 from the germline V gene are SSHAT and FNYEAQ (reference sequence). Here the CDR3 reads CASSSTEIGGAYEQYF. As DNA, the CDR3 is TGTGCCAGCAGCTCAACCGAGATCGGCGGTGCCTACGAGCAGTACTTC.

The genes are TRBV24-1 and TRBJ1-1, with 8 bases fitting TRBD1. The CDR3 is 16 residues long. Trimming at V came to 3 bases and at J to 0 bases, leaving 5 bases not matched to a gene. Germline V gene data show CDR1 as KGHDR and CDR2 as SFDVKD. CDR3 nucleotide sequence: TGTGCCACCAGTGATCTGGACAGGGCGGTGAACACTGAAGCTTTCTTT. Residues: CATSDLDRAVNTEAFF.

Points on this clone: Other DNA sequences of this sample code for an identical CDR3. V gene TRBV5-1 combines with J gene TRBJ1-1; D call uncertain. This CDR3 contains 13 residues. In germline, CDR1 is SGHRS, CDR2 YFSETQ. V lost 0 bases to trimming and J lost 1 base, with 4 bases between them. The CDR3, as DNA: TGCGCCAGCAGCTTGGGAGGGAACACTGAAGCTTTCTTT. It codes for CASSLGGNTEAFF.

This clone was seen a few times. V and J are TRBV7-6 and TRBJ2-7; 8 nucleotides match TRBD1. CDR1 SGHVS and CDR2 FNYEAQ come from the germline V gene. This CDR3 comprises 14 residues. The V and J ends lost 5 bases and 3 bases, in that order; junction bases with no gene match: 6. CDR3 in DNA: TGTGCCAGCAGCCGAGACACAGGGGGCTACGAGCAGTACTTC. This codes for CASSRDTGGYEQYF.

The V and J genes are TRBV19 and TRBJ2-1, with 11 nucleotides matching TRBD2. The trim removed 6 bases at V and 8 bases at J, leaving 9 bases unmatched. The germline gives CDR1 LNHDA, CDR2 SQIVND (reference sequence). This CDR3 is 15 amino acids long. The CDR3 region is CASRQTGTSGYEQFF. The CDR3, as DNA: TGTGCCAGTAGACAGACAGGGACTAGCGGTTATGAGCAGTTCTTC.

CDR3 coding DNA: TGTGCCAGTAGTAAACAGGGTATTGAGAATGGCTACACCTTC. This translates into CASSKQGIENGYTF. The chain has TRBV19 and TRBJ1-2, with D possibly matching TRBD1 (6 bases). Germline V CDR1 and CDR2: LNHDA, SQIVND (reference sequence). The CDR3 has 14 residues. Deletions cut 4 bases from V and 6 bases from J, with 15 bases between. Together with reference TRBV19 and TRBJ1-2, the CDR3 gives the full variable domain: DGGITQSPKYLFRKEGQNVTLSCEQNLNHDAMYWYRQDPGQGLRLIYYSQIVNDFQKGDIAEGYSVSREKKESFPLTVTSAQKNPTAFYLCASSKQGIENGYTFGSGTRLTVV.

This clone was seen once. The chain employs TRBV11-3 and TRBJ2-3; a weak D match, TRBD1 (5 bases). The germline CDR1 and CDR2 sequences are SGHNT and YENEEA. The CDR3 runs 13 residues. The ends were cut back, 3 bases at V and 3 bases at J, with 7 bases in the middle. CDR3 protein: CASSLPGTDTQYF. CDR3 in DNA: TGTGCCAGCAGCTTGCCAGGGACAGATACGCAGTATTTT.

The chain links TRBV19 to TRBJ2-5; possibly TRBD2 for D (6 bases). Looked up from germline, CDR1 is LNHDA and CDR2 is SQIVND (reference sequence). Trimming cost V 3 bases and J 5 bases, with 13 bases left between them. CDR3 size: 14 residues. CDR3 DNA sequence: TGTGCCAGTAGTATGGGGGGTCCGGAGGAGACCCAGTACTTC. Amino acids: CASSMGGPEETQYF.

The sample holds many counts of this clone. The rearrangement uses TRBV5-1 and TRBJ1-4; perhaps TRBD1 as D (6 bases). V lost 4 bases, J lost 3 bases, and 16 bases lay in between. CDR1 and CDR2 from the germline V gene are SGHRS and YFSETQ. The CDR3 covers 16 residues. In DNA, the CDR3 is TGCGCCAGCAGCCGGGACACCCAGGGATCTAATGAAAAACTGTTTTTT. Amino acids: CASSRDTQGSNEKLFF.

The rearrangement links TRBV27 to TRBJ2-1, with D perhaps matching TRBD2 (5 bases). Germline V gene data show CDR1 as MNHEY and CDR2 as SMNVEV (reference sequence). With 6 bases removed from V and 9 bases from J, the gap between germline ends came to 18 bases. The CDR3 runs 14 residues. DNA for the CDR3: TGTGCCAGCAGCCTAAGCGGCCGGGCGGTTGAGCAGTTCTTC. Its protein is CASSLSGRAVEQFF.

The V gene is TRBV9, the J gene TRBJ2-2, with a weak D call TRBD2 (6 bases). Trimming cost V 1 base and J 6 bases, with 13 bases left between them. Germline V gives CDR1 SGDLS, CDR2 YYNGEE. This CDR3 is 15 amino acids long. CDR3 sequence: CASSVRGGQAGELFF. In DNA form, the CDR3 reads TGTGCCAGCAGCGTACGAGGAGGGCAAGCCGGGGAGCTGTTTTTT. The variable domain in full, with the rest retrieved from reference TRBV9 and TRBJ2-2, is DSGVTQTPKHLITATGQRVTLRCSPRSGDLSVYWYQQSLDQGLQFLIQYYNGEERAKGNILERFSAQQFPDLHSELNLSSLELGDSALYFCASSVRGGQAGELFFGEGSRLTVL.

The chain carries TRBV5-4 and TRBJ2-6; D is ambiguous. Germline CDR1 is SGHNT and CDR2 is YYREEE (reference sequence). The length of the CDR3 is 16 residues. The V and J ends lost 4 bases and 0 bases respectively, with 11 bases between them. The CDR3 protein is CASSPAVFSGANVLTF. The CDR3 DNA reads TGTGCCAGCAGCCCCGCAGTTTTCTCTGGGGCCAACGTCCTGACTTTC.

This chain connects TRBV5-1 to TRBJ2-2; 10 bases map to TRBD1. In germline, CDR1 is SGHRS, CDR2 YFSETQ. J was trimmed by 6 bases and V by 3 bases; bases with no gene match: 5. This CDR3 is built from 15 residues. Written as DNA, the CDR3 is TGCGCCAGCAGCTCCGGACAGGGGGTCCCCGGGGAGCTGTTTTTT. Its translation: CASSSGQGVPGELFF.

This clone was picked up many times. The chain links TRBV28 to TRBJ1-5; D is undetermined. The germline V and J ends were trimmed by 9 bases and 2 bases, with 11 bases remaining between them. Germline values: CDR1 MDHEN, CDR2 SYDVKM. The CDR3 is 13 amino acids. This CDR3 is CARSAAGNQPQHF. Here the CDR3 DNA reads TGTGCCAGATCGGCGGCAGGCAATCAGCCCCAGCATTTT. Full variable domain (missing parts from reference TRBV28 and TRBJ1-5): DVKVTQSSRYLVKRTGEKVFLECVQDMDHENMFWYRQDPGLGLRLIYFSYDVKMKEKGDIPEGYSVSREKKERFSLILESASTNQTSMYLCARSAAGNQPQHFGDGTRLSIL.

The CDR3 DNA reads as TGTGCCAGCAGCTGGGAGGGGATTCGGGAGACCCAGTACTTC. It is translated as CASSWEGIRETQYF. V is TRBV5-6 and J is TRBJ2-5, with 7 bases fitting TRBD2. Germline V CDR1 and CDR2: SGHDT, YYEEEE. After removal of 3 bases from V and 5 bases from J, the junction contained 7 bases not matched to a gene. The CDR3 spans 14 residues.

The CDR3 DNA is TGCGCCAGCAGCTACCGCACCGGGACAGGGAATGAAAAACTGTTTTTT. Residues: CASSYRTGTGNEKLFF. The chain joins TRBV5-1 to TRBJ1-4; TRBD1 matches 9 bases. Germline V gene data show CDR1 as SGHRS and CDR2 as YFSETQ. The CDR3 totals 16 residues. V shed 3 bases, J shed 5 bases, and the junction held 8 bases outside the gene matches.